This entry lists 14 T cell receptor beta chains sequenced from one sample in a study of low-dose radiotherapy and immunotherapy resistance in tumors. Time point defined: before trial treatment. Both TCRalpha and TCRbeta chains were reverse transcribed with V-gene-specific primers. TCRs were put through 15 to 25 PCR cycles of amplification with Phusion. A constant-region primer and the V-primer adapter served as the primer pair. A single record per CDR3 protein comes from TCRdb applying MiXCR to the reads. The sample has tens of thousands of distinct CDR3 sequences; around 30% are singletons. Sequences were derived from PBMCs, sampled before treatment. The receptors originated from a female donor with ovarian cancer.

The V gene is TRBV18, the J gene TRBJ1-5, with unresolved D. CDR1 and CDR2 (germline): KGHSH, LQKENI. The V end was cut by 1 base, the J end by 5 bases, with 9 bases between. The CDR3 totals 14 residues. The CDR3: CASSPLKLDQPQHF. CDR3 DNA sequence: TGTGCCAGCTCACCACTAAAGTTGGATCAGCCCCAGCATTTT.

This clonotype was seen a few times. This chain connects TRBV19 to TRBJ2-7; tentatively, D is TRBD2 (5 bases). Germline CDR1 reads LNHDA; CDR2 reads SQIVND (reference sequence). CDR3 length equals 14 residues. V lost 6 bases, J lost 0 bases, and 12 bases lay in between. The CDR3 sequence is CASSRRENSYEQYF. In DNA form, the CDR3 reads TGTGCCAGTAGCCGCCGGGAAAACTCCTACGAGCAGTACTTC.

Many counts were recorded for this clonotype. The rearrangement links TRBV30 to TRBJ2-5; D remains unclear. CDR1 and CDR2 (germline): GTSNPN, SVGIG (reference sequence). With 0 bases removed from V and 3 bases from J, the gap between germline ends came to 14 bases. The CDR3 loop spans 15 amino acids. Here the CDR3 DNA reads TGTGCCTGGAGTGTTTATGAGACTCAGAAAGAGACCCAGTACTTC. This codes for CAWSVYETQKETQYF.

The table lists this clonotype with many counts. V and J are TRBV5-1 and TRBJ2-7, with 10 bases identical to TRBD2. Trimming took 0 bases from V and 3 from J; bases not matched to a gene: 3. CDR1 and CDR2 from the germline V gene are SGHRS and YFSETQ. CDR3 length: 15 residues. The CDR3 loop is CASSLDSGGFYEQYF. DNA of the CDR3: TGCGCCAGCAGCTTGGATAGCGGGGGGTTCTACGAGCAGTACTTC.

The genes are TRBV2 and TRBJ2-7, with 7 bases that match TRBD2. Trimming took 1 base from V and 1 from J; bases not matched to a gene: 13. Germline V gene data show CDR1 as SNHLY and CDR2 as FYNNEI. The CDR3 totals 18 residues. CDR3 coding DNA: TGTGCCAGCAGTGAAGGGGCTAGCGGCCCTTACCCGTCCTACGAGCAGTACTTC. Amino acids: CASSEGASGPYPSYEQYF.

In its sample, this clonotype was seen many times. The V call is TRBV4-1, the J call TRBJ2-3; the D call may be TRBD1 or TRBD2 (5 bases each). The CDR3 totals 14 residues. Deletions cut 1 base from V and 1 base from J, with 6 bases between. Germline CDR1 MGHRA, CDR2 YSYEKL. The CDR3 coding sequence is TGCGCCAGCAGCCAAGCGGGGCGCACAGATACGCAGTATTTT. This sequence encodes CASSQAGRTDTQYF.

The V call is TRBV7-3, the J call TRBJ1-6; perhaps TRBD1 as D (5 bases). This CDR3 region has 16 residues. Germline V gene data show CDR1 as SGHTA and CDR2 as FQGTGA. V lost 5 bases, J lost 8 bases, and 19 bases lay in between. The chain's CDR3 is CASSQDSRSRHSPLHF. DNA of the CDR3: TGTGCCAGCAGCCAAGACAGCCGGTCCCGTCATTCACCCCTCCACTTT.

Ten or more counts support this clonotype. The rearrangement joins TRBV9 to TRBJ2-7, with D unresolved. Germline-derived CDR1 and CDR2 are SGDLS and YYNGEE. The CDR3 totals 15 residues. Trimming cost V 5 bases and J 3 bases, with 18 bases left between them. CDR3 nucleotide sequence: TGTGCCAGCAGTGTCGCGGACGAGAGTGGCTACGAGCAGTACTTC. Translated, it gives CASSVADESGYEQYF.

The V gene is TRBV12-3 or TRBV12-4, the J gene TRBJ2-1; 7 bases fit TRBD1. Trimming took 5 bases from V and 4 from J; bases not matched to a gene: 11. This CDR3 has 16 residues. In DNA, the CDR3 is TGTGCCAGCAGTGACGACAGGGTATTCGGGTACAATGAGCAGTTCTTC. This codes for CASSDDRVFGYNEQFF.

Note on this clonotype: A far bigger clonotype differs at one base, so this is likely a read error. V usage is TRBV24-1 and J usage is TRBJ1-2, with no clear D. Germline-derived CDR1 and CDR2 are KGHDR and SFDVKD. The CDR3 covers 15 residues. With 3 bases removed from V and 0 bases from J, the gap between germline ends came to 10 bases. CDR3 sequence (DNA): TGTGCCACCAGTGATCGGTCGGGTACTAACTATGGCTACACCTTC. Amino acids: CATSDRSGTNYGYTF.

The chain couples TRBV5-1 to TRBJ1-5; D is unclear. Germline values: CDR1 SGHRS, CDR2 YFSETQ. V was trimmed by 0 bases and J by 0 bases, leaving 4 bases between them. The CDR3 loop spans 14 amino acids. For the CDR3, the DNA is TGCGCCAGCAGCTTGGGTCCTAGCAATCAGCCCCAGCATTTT. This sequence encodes CASSLGPSNQPQHF.

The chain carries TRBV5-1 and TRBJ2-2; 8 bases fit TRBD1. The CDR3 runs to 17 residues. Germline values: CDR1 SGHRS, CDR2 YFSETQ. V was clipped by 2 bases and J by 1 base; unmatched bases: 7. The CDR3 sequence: CASSFPAGTGNTGELFF. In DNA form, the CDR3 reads TGCGCCAGCAGCTTCCCGGCGGGGACAGGGAACACCGGGGAGCTGTTTTTT.

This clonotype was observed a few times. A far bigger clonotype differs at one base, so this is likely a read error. The CDR3: CASSHRGAAEQFF. CDR3 nucleotide sequence: TGCGCCAGCAGCCACAGGGGGGCCGCCGAGCAGTTCTTC. This chain uses TRBV4-3 with TRBJ2-1; D might be TRBD1 (7 bases). Germline CDR1 reads LGHNA; CDR2 reads YSLEER. The CDR3 has 13 amino acids. V dropped 3 bases and J dropped 10 bases, with 13 bases sitting between them.

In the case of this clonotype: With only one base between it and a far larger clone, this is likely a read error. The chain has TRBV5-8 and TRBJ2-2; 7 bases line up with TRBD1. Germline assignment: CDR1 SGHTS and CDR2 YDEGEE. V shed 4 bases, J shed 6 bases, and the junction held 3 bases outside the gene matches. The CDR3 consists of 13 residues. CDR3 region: CASSLTGAGELFF. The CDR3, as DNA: TGTGCCAGCAGCCTTACAGGGGCCGGGGAGCTGTTTTTT.